This T cell receptor (beta chain) was captured in a study of blood T cell repertoires in COVID-19. Whole-study context: The cDNA or gDNA used as material had been derived from T cells, B-cell-depleted T cells, or PBMCs.

Germline lookup yields CDR1 LNHDA and CDR2 SQIVND (reference sequence). V gave up 5 bases and J gave up 4 bases; unmatched junction bases: 6. The CDR3 has 14 residues. The data were produced by immunoSEQ multiplex PCR, yet TCRdb's version contains in-frame clones alone and is incomplete. The table includes some 300,000 clones, around 92% detected once. This clone was seen only a few times. The rearrangement uses TRBV19 and TRBJ1-2, with 8 bases aligning to TRBD1. Sequenced input: PBMCs or T cells enriched from blood (not recorded which). The sequence came from a woman aged 45-65 years who had been exposed to COVID-19. The CDR3 DNA reads as TGTGCCAGTAGTGGACAGGGTCTCTCCTATGGCTACACCTTC. It codes for CASSGQGLSYGYTF.